Listed here are 9 T cell receptor beta chains from one sample, sequenced in a study of tissue T cells after allogeneic stem cell transplantation. The assay was immunoSEQ multiplex PCR, and TCRdb's table has in-frame clones only and misses some. Among approximately 20,000 clones listed, approximately 69% were seen once. Sequences were obtained from blood. The receptors here all came from a female BALB/c mouse in good health. MHC haplotype of the strain: H2-d.

As for this clone: Any gene name here is a mouse gene name. The part of the CDR3 DNA that was read is TGTGCCAGCAGTATTGGTTGGGGGTATGCTGAGCAGTTC. Amino acids: CASSIGWGYAEQF. From start to end, the CDR3 is CASSIGWGYAEQFF. The chain is built from TRBV19 and TRBJ2-1; D is possibly TRBD2 (6 bases). The CDR3 end falls 1 residue outside the read, so it is completed with the germline J gene. Germline CDR1 and CDR2: FNHDT and SITEND (reference sequence). This CDR3 has 14 residues. V was cut by 2 bases and J by 4 bases, with 10 bases left in between.

This clone has only a few counts. Gene names refer to mouse genes. The read is 1 residue too short to cover the CDR3 end, so that end is filled in from the germline J gene. This chain joins TRBV31 and TRBJ2-3; TRBD1 aligns across 9 bases. The V gene's germline CDR1 is GKSSPN and CDR2 SITVG. The V segment lost 1 base and the J segment 1 base; nucleotides outside the gene matches: 3. CDR3 length: 15 residues. CDR3 sequence reads: CAWSPGTGRAETLYF. The sequenced part of the CDR3 DNA is TGTGCCTGGAGTCCCGGGACAGGGCGTGCAGAAACGCTGTAT. Supplemented by reference TRBV31 and TRBJ2-3, the full variable domain reads AQTIHQWPVAEIKAVGSPLSLGCTIKGKSSPNLYWYWQATGGTLQQLFYSITVGQVESVVQLNLSASRPKDDQFILSTEKLLLSHSGFYLCAWSPGTGRAETLYFGSGTRLTVL.

Points on this clone: Gene names are mouse gene names. Sequencing ends 1 residue short of the CDR3 end; the germline J gene provides the rest. The chain joins TRBV15 to TRBJ2-2; 8 bases are shared with TRBD1. V gave up 0 bases and J gave up 1 base; unmatched junction bases: 4. The CDR3 totals 17 residues. The germline V gene encodes CDR1 SGHND and CDR2 FRSKSL. The CDR3 spells CASSLAVTGENTGQLYF. The part of the CDR3 DNA that was read is TGTGCCAGCAGTTTAGCGGTGACAGGGGAAAACACCGGGCAGCTCTAC.

About this clone itself: Gene names refer to mouse genes. The read terminates 1 residue before the CDR3 end, so the remaining end is supplied by the germline J gene. This chain connects TRBV13-3 to TRBJ2-4; D not resolved. Germline V gives CDR1 NNHDY, CDR2 SYVADS. Trimming took 4 bases from V and 1 from J, leaving 10 bases between them. The CDR3 totals 14 residues. The sequenced part of the CDR3 DNA is TGTGCCAGCAGTACCCCTCTGGGTCAAAACACCTTGTAC. Protein: CASSTPLGQNTLY. The full-length CDR3 reads as CASSTPLGQNTLYF. Variable domain in full (rest from reference TRBV13-3 and TRBJ2-4): EAAVTQSPRSKVAVTGGKVTLSCHQTNNHDYMYWYRQDTGHGLRLIHYSYVADSTEKGDIPDGYKASRPSQENFSLILELASLSQTAVYFCASSTPLGQNTLYFGAGTRLSVL.

This clone was detected a few times. Mouse gene names apply. Coverage ceases 1 residue before the CDR3 finishes, and the germline J gene fills in the end. The chain joins TRBV2 to TRBJ2-7; TRBD2 matches 9 bases. V shed 0 bases, J shed 3 bases, and the junction held 3 bases outside the gene matches. Germline-derived CDR1 and CDR2 are LGHNA and YSYQKL. The CDR3 is 15 amino acids. The CDR3 protein is CASSQDGTGHYEQYF. The sequenced CDR3 bases are TGTGCCAGCAGCCAAGATGGGACTGGGCACTATGAACAGTAC.

As for this clone: The genes and germline here are from mouse. The read falls 1 residue short of the CDR3 end, and the missing part is taken from the germline J gene. The V and J genes are TRBV5 and TRBJ2-7; TRBD1 matches 11 bases. CDR1 LGHNA and CDR2 YNLKQL come from the germline V gene (reference sequence). Trimming took 4 bases from V and 2 from J; bases not matched to a gene: 4. This CDR3 contains 15 residues. The CDR3 DNA, read in part, is TGTGCCAGCAGCCGCGGACAGGGGGCCGCCTATGAACAGTAC. This codes for CASSRGQGAAYEQY. The whole CDR3 is CASSRGQGAAYEQYF.

To note about this clone: Mouse names are used for the genes. The CDR3 goes on 1 residue after the read ends, and that part is filled in from the germline J gene. The chain carries TRBV13-1 and TRBJ2-4; TRBD2 matches 8 bases. CDR3 length: 14 amino acids. Germline CDR1 NSHNY, CDR2 SYGAGN. The J segment lost 4 bases and the V segment lost 2 bases, leaving 3 bases of the junction unmatched. The DNA read from the CDR3 is TGTGCCAGCAGTGAAGACTGGGGAGAAAACACCTTGTAC. Amino acids: CASSEDWGENTLY. The full CDR3 is CASSEDWGENTLYF.

Concerning this clone itself: Mouse germline and gene names are used. The CDR3 extends 1 residue past the end of the read, so its final part is completed from the germline J gene. V is TRBV13-2 and J is TRBJ1-4, with D perhaps TRBD1 (6 bases). Trimming cost V 1 base and J 7 bases, with 11 bases left between them. Germline V CDR1 and CDR2: NNHNN, SYGAGS (reference sequence). This CDR3 has 14 residues. The CDR3 loop reads CASGDPDRLERLFF. Incomplete CDR3 DNA: TGTGCCAGCGGTGATCCAGACAGGCTCGAAAGATTATTT.

Concerning this clone: Mouse germline and gene names are used. Coverage ceases 1 residue before the CDR3 finishes, and the germline J gene fills in the end. The chain carries TRBV19 and TRBJ2-4, with unresolved D. Trimming left V 4 bases short and J 3 bases short, with 9 bases between. Germline V gene lookup returns CDR1 FNHDT and CDR2 SITEND (reference sequence). The CDR3 runs to 13 residues. The DNA read from the CDR3 is TGTGCCAGCAGTCGCCGGGCCCAAAACACCTTGTAC. Amino acids: CASSRRAQNTLY. The whole CDR3 reads CASSRRAQNTLYF.